The next 9 T cell receptor beta chains were all read from a single sample in a study of CD8 T cells in ankylosing spondylitis. TCRdb passed the 5' RACE reads through MiXCR, listing each CDR3 protein once. This sample has a few hundred thousand distinct CDR3 sequences; 10% to 13% occur once, and the top ten carry 21%. Material: blood, either unsorted or a sorted T cell fraction (not recorded which). The receptor set was obtained from a male donor with ankylosing spondylitis or in good health (not recorded which).

This clonotype was picked up a small number of times. CDR3 DNA: TGCGCCAGCAGCTTGGACGGCCCCAGAGAAGCTTTCTTT. This codes for CASSLDGPREAFF. V gene TRBV5-1 combines with J gene TRBJ1-1; D not resolved. Germline V CDR1 and CDR2: SGHRS, YFSETQ. V gave up 0 bases and J gave up 8 bases, with 11 bases separating them. The CDR3 has 13 amino acids. The variable domain in full, completed from reference TRBV5-1 and TRBJ1-1, reads KAGVTQTPRYLIKTRGQQVTLSCSPISGHRSVSWYQQTPGQGLQFLFEYFSETQRNKGNFPGRFSGRQFSNSRSEMNVSTLELGDSALYLCASSLDGPREAFFGQGTRLTVV.

This clonotype was detected many times. V and J are TRBV20-1 and TRBJ2-1, with 11 bases identical to TRBD2. Germline CDR1 is DFQATT and CDR2 is SNEGSKA (reference sequence). CDR3 size: 14 residues. V dropped 0 bases and J dropped 10; count of bases not matched to a gene: 5. The CDR3 DNA reads as TGCAGTGCTAGAGATCCAGGACTAGCGGGCGAGCAGTTCTTC. This translates into CSARDPGLAGEQFF.

This clonotype was picked up many times. The chain combines TRBV27 with TRBJ1-1; the D gene is possibly TRBD1 (5 bases). With 7 bases removed from V and 4 bases from J, the gap between germline ends came to 16 bases. Germline CDR1 and CDR2: MNHEY and SMNVEV (reference sequence). CDR3 length equals 14 residues. The CDR3 DNA reads TGTGCCAGCATGCCGTGGGGGAGTAGCACTGAAGCTTTCTTT. Translating gives CASMPWGSSTEAFF.

This clonotype was seen a handful of times. The V call is TRBV7-2, the J call TRBJ2-5; D gene uncertain. The CDR3 extends over 13 amino acids. Germline CDR1 SGHTA, CDR2 FQGNSA. V shed 0 bases and J shed 3 bases, with 5 bases lying between them. CDR3 sequence (DNA): TGTGCCAGCAGCTTAGCCCTAGAAGAGACCCAGTACTTC. This gives the protein CASSLALEETQYF.

This chain joins TRBV5-6 and TRBJ2-1; no reliable D call. The V gene lost 4 bases and the J gene lost 5 bases, with 10 bases spanning the gap. Germline CDR1 reads SGHDT; CDR2 reads YYEEEE. The CDR3 sequence is 13 residues long. The CDR3 sequence: CASSPQFDNEQFF. CDR3 sequence (DNA): TGTGCCAGCAGCCCCCAGTTCGACAATGAGCAGTTCTTC.

This clonotype was seen a few times. The chain uses TRBV5-1 and TRBJ2-3, with D unresolved. This CDR3 has 15 residues. Germline loops: CDR1 SGHRS, CDR2 YFSETQ. Trimming shortened V by 4 bases and J by 0 bases, and 12 bases separated the two germline ends. The CDR3 sequence is CASSTSTPSTDTQYF. The CDR3 DNA follows: TGCGCCAGCAGCACCTCGACACCCAGCACAGATACGCAGTATTTT. Filled out from reference TRBV5-1 and TRBJ2-3, the complete variable domain reads KAGVTQTPRYLIKTRGQQVTLSCSPISGHRSVSWYQQTPGQGLQFLFEYFSETQRNKGNFPGRFSGRQFSNSRSEMNVSTLELGDSALYLCASSTSTPSTDTQYFGPGTRLTVL.

V and J are TRBV21-1 and TRBJ2-3; whether TRBD1, the table's D call, matches the DNA was not checked. TRBV21-1 is noted as a pseudogene. The CDR3 totals 16 residues. CDR3 bases: TGTGCCAGCAGCACGGTGAGGCAGGGGCCCCCAGATACGCAGTATTTT. Residues: CASSTVRQGPPDTQYF.

Ten or more counts support this clonotype. Here the CDR3 reads CASSLAGGTSYEQYF. The CDR3 DNA reads TGTGCCAGCAGCTTAGCGGGGGGGACCTCCTACGAGCAGTACTTC. The chain recombines TRBV7-2 with TRBJ2-7; TRBD2 matches 7 bases. The CDR3 is 15 residues long. V was clipped by 0 bases and J by 0 bases; unmatched bases: 2. Germline CDR1 is SGHTA and CDR2 is FQGNSA.

This rearrangement joins TRBV18 to TRBJ1-2, with TRBD1 identical over 7 bases. Germline loops: CDR1 KGHSH, CDR2 LQKENI. The CDR3 runs to 16 residues. Germline trimming cut 4 bases from V and 7 bases from J; bases unmatched to any gene: 15. CDR3 amino acids: CASSREDRQGSGGYTF. The CDR3, as DNA: TGTGCCAGCTCACGGGAAGACCGACAGGGATCGGGTGGCTACACCTTC. The full variable domain, completed using reference TRBV18 and TRBJ1-2, is NAGVMQNPRHLVRRRGQEARLRCSPMKGHSHVYWYRQLPEEGLKFMVYLQKENIIDESGMPKERFSAEFPKEGPSILRIQQVVRGDSAAYFCASSREDRQGSGGYTFGSGTRLTVV.